Following are 15 T cell receptor beta chains from one sample sequenced in a study of T cell repertoires in cytomegalovirus infection. TCRdb re-called the reads through MiXCR, storing one row per CDR3 protein. The data contain 130,000 or so distinct CDR3 sequences, about 6.3% of them singletons. Sample: PBMCs. These receptor sequences come from a human donor in good health (CMV status not recorded). Some clones in this sample may be carry-over from other donors' samples.

The table lists this clonotype with many counts. The rearrangement joins TRBV7-2 to TRBJ2-1, with 8 bases matching TRBD2. Germline V lookup: CDR1 SGHTA, CDR2 FQGNSA. Germline trimming cut 3 bases from V and 6 bases from J; bases unmatched to any gene: 4. CDR3 length: 14 residues. CDR3 in DNA: TGTGCCAGCAGCTTGGCCGGGACTAGCAATGAGCAGTTCTTC. Amino acids: CASSLAGTSNEQFF.

This clonotype was counted at least ten times. The chain recombines TRBV7-2 with TRBJ2-7, with TRBD2 matching 8 bases. From germline, CDR1 is SGHTA and CDR2 FQGNSA. The CDR3 totals 15 residues. V dropped 6 bases and J dropped 3; count of bases not matched to a gene: 10. The CDR3 region has the DNA TGTGCCAGCAGGTCTGCGGGGGGCCTCAACTACGAGCAGTACTTC. Translation gives CASRSAGGLNYEQYF. Using reference TRBV7-2 and TRBJ2-7 for the parts outside the CDR3, the full variable domain is GAGVSQSPSNKVTEKGKDVELRCDPISGHTALYWYRQSLGQGLEFLIYFQGNSAPDKSGLPSDRFSAERTGGSVSTLTIQRTQQEDSAVYLCASRSAGGLNYEQYFGPGTRLTVT.

This clonotype was seen at least ten times. The chain joins TRBV7-2 to TRBJ1-1, with D possibly TRBD1 on 5 matching bases. V lost 3 bases and J lost 1, with 15 bases in between. The CDR3 is 16 residues long. The germline V gene has CDR1 SGHTA and CDR2 FQGNSA. The CDR3 region is CASSFLGRQPNTEAFF. The CDR3 bases are TGTGCCAGCAGCTTCTTAGGTAGACAGCCGAACACTGAAGCTTTCTTT.

This clonotype was recorded many times. The V gene is TRBV19, the J gene TRBJ1-1; 8 nucleotides agree with TRBD1. V shed 5 bases and J 5 bases; nucleotides not matched to a gene: 7. Germline V lookup: CDR1 LNHDA, CDR2 SQIVND (reference sequence). This CDR3 has 14 residues. CDR3 protein: CASSFGQGGTEAFF. CDR3 bases: TGTGCCAGTAGTTTCGGACAGGGCGGAACTGAAGCTTTCTTT.

This clonotype occurred many times. The chain employs TRBV7-2 and TRBJ1-1, with 7 bases fitting TRBD1. The germline V gene has CDR1 SGHTA and CDR2 FQGNSA. J was trimmed by 5 bases and V by 1 base; bases with no gene match: 4. This CDR3 spans 14 amino acids. The CDR3 reads CASSLDPGGTEAFF. In DNA, the CDR3 is TGTGCCAGCAGCTTAGATCCAGGGGGAACTGAAGCTTTCTTT.

This clonotype was recorded at least ten times. This chain links TRBV7-2 with TRBJ1-5; D is ambiguous. Trimming shortened V by 4 bases and J by 5 bases, and 6 bases separated the two germline ends. Germline V gene sequence: CDR1 SGHTA, CDR2 FQGNSA. The CDR3 contains 12 residues. This CDR3 reads CASSSDYQPQHF. DNA of the CDR3: TGTGCCAGCAGCTCCGATTATCAGCCCCAGCATTTT.

This clonotype was picked up many times. The V gene is TRBV7-3, the J gene TRBJ1-5; D perhaps matches TRBD1 (5 bases). Germline V gene sequence: CDR1 SGHTA, CDR2 FQGTGA. CDR3 length: 13 residues. Trimming took off 5 bases at V and 9 bases at J, with 14 bases between the two ends. CDR3 nucleotides: TGTGCCAGCAGCCAAAGTGGAGGGACGCCCCAGCATTTT. Protein: CASSQSGGTPQHF. The full variable domain, its missing parts supplied by reference TRBV7-3 and TRBJ1-5, is GAGVSQTPSNKVTEKGKYVELRCDPISGHTALYWYRQSLGQGPEFLIYFQGTGAADDSGLPNDRFFAVRPEGSVSTLKIQRTERGDSAVYLCASSQSGGTPQHFGDGTRLSIL.

The rearrangement links TRBV3-1 to TRBJ1-1, with 7 bases lining up with TRBD1. The germline CDR1 and CDR2 sequences are LGHDT and YNNKEL (reference sequence). This CDR3 contains 14 residues. J was trimmed by 4 bases and V by 4 bases; bases with no gene match: 6. The CDR3: CASSRTDRLTEAFF. The CDR3 DNA follows: TGTGCCAGCAGCCGAACGGACAGGCTCACTGAAGCTTTCTTT.

There are many counts of this clonotype. The genes are TRBV7-9 and TRBJ1-6, with D hard to call. The germline CDR1 and CDR2 sequences are SEHNR and FQNEAQ (reference sequence). V was trimmed by 5 bases and J by 7 bases, leaving 12 bases between them. The CDR3 covers 14 residues. CDR3 in amino acids: CASSLSSDNSPLHF. CDR3 DNA: TGTGCCAGCAGCCTCTCTTCGGACAATTCACCCCTCCACTTT. Complete variable domain (other parts from reference TRBV7-9 and TRBJ1-6): DTGVSQNPRHKITKRGQNVTFRCDPISEHNRLYWYRQTLGQGPEFLTYFQNEAQLEKSRLLSDRFSAERPKGSFSTLEIQRTEQGDSAMYLCASSLSSDNSPLHFGNGTRLTVT.

Many counts were recorded for this clonotype. The chain carries TRBV7-3 and TRBJ2-3; the match to TRBD2 covers 12 bases. Germline CDR1 and CDR2: SGHTA and FQGTGA. The trim removed 4 bases at V and 2 bases at J, leaving 4 bases unmatched. The CDR3 covers 16 residues. In DNA, the CDR3 is TGTGCCAGCAGCTCCGGGACTAGCGGGTACACAGATACGCAGTATTTT. It codes for CASSSGTSGYTDTQYF.

This clonotype was recorded at least ten times. The chain recombines TRBV7-2 with TRBJ1-3; 9 bases agree with TRBD1. After removal of 5 bases from V and 4 bases from J, the junction contained 6 bases not matched to a gene. Germline CDR1 reads SGHTA; CDR2 reads FQGNSA. CDR3 size: 15 residues. CDR3 in amino acids: CASSPQGAEGNTIYF. The CDR3 DNA reads TGTGCCAGCAGCCCACAGGGGGCGGAAGGAAACACCATATATTTT.

Only a few counts were recorded for this clonotype. The rearrangement uses TRBV29-1 and TRBJ2-7; D unresolved. CDR1 is SQVTM, CDR2 ANQGSEA, per germline. The CDR3 has 12 amino acids. V dropped 7 bases and J dropped 3 bases, with 13 bases sitting between them. The DNA for the CDR3 is TGCAGCGCCTCCGGGTCCATCTACGAGCAGTACTTC. Its protein is CSASGSIYEQYF.

Ten or more counts support this clonotype. The chain recombines TRBV12-3 or TRBV12-4 with TRBJ1-2, with D hard to call. The V end was cut by 4 bases, the J end by 5 bases, with 14 bases between. The CDR3 is 14 amino acids. The chain's CDR3 is CASSYPGNTYGYTF. CDR3 coding DNA: TGTGCCAGCAGTTACCCCGGGAATACGTATGGCTACACCTTC.

V usage is TRBV3-1 and J usage is TRBJ1-6; D uncertain. Between the trimmed V and J ends, which lost 2 bases and 10 bases, there was a span of 9 bases. This CDR3 comprises 13 residues. CDR1 and CDR2 (germline): LGHDT, YNNKEL (reference sequence). The CDR3 protein is CASSQLDVSPLHF. The DNA for the CDR3 is TGTGCCAGCAGCCAATTAGATGTATCACCCCTCCACTTT.

The chain combines TRBV4-3 with TRBJ2-7; 11 bases fit TRBD2. This CDR3 is 15 amino acids long. Germline CDR1 LGHNA, CDR2 YSLEER. V shed 5 bases and J 4 bases; nucleotides not matched to a gene: 7. The CDR3 region has the DNA TGCGCCAGCAGCGACACCGGGACTAGCGGATACGAGCAGTACTTC. As protein: CASSDTGTSGYEQYF.